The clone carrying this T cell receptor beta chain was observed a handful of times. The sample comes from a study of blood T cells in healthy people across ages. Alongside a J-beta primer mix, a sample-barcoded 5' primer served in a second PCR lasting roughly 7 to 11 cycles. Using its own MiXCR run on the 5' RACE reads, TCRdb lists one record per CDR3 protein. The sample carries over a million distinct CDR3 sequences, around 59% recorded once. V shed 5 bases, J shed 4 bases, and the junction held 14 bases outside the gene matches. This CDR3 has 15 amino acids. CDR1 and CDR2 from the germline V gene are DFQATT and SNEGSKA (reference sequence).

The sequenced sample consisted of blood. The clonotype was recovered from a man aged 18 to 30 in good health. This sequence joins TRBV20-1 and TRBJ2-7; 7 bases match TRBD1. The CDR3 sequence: CSAERPLGGDYEQYF. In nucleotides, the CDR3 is TGCAGTGCTGAGAGACCCCTAGGGGGCGATTACGAGCAGTACTTC.